This T cell receptor (beta chain) was captured by sequencing in a study of T cell changes during pregnancy in multiple sclerosis. Measured with immunoSEQ multiplex PCR; TCRdb has only the in-frame clones, and not every one. The sample lists more than 60,000 clones; 91% were seen once. The CDR3 extends over 15 amino acids. With 0 bases removed from V and 1 base from J, the gap between germline ends came to 9 bases. Germline-derived CDR1 and CDR2 are MNHEY and SVGAGI. The V call is TRBV6-5, the J call TRBJ1-1, with D possibly TRBD1 on 5 matching bases. This sample comprised peripheral blood, obtained before pregnancy. The receptor comes from a female donor with multiple sclerosis, enrolled in a pregnancy study. DNA for the CDR3: TGTGCCAGCAGTTACTCGCGACAGACGAACACTGAAGCTTTCTTT. This gives the protein CASSYSRQTNTEAFF.